This TCR beta chain was sequenced for a study of cytomegalovirus exposure and HLA in healthy donors (dated by TCRdb to about 2017). Notes on the research overall: According to an earlier analysis of 550 to 750 of the donors, about 180 million T cells yielded roughly 110 million unique TCR beta sequences and about 280 Gb of sequence data. Approximately 300 gigabases of sequencing data and tens of millions of unique TCR sequences were included in an early release covering roughly 700 HLA-typed donors. The genetic ancestry cluster associated with self-reported Caucasian donors included 81% of the 398 genotyped donors. The aim of the study was to test whether cataloging public T cell receptors could identify signatures of past pathogen exposure. Using immunosequencing, the study profiled T cell repertoires from approximately 700 subjects and related those repertoires to cytomegalovirus serostatus. In addition to the first cohort of 500 to 850 subjects, a separate validation cohort of under 150 different subjects was used. To predict cytomegalovirus infection status, the study combined high-throughput TCR immunosequencing, statistical association of individual TCRs with disease status, and machine learning. In a later analysis, previously published TCR beta repertoires from 670 or so donors were re-analyzed and high-resolution HLA genotyping was added so that TCR occurrence patterns could be studied. Rather than drawing on any new phenotypic data, the later analysis identified candidate immune exposures from TCR beta sequences and the way those sequences occurred across donors. An earlier analysis of several hundred of the donors applied high-throughput TCR beta sequencing to assess whether each TCR beta V gene segment acted as functional or pseudogenic. Donor age, sex, ethnicity and CMV serostatus were collected together with the repertoire data. Genome-wide SNP genotypes for about 60% of the roughly 700 donors were used in a later genetic analysis, which treated that subset as a discovery cohort. All discovery cohort repertoires had been generated using a single sequencing platform. Class I and class II HLA loci were covered by the typing at four-digit resolution. Typing coverage varied by locus: roughly 620-630 donors for A, B, C, DRB1 and DQB1; approximately 560 for DQA1; about 570 for DPA1; some 470 for DPB1. Because of strong linkage in the cohort, roughly 5 DR-DQ haplotypes were treated as single units for association and clustering. Across some 400 genotyped donors of the cohort, an average of about 240,000 unique TCR beta nucleotide sequences per donor were sequenced, and around 20% of those sequences were non-productive.

This clone is a singleton in its sample. No antigen is known for it. No base quality values were provided; no much bigger clone lies one nucleotide off. General conclusions and limits of the study: In a later analysis, HLA-associated TCR beta chains showed more clonal expansion and lower generation probabilities than non-associated chains that were equally common. Most CMV-associated TCR beta chains appeared to be HLA-restricted in a later analysis, and the HLA associations seemed to be driven largely by CMV exposure. The classifier was reported to diagnose cytomegalovirus status with high specificity and sensitivity in both the original and validation cohorts. A cluster of highly shared sequence variants was judged likely to represent a technical artifact of the sequencing pipeline. Most TCR sequences were observed very rarely across donors, whereas some public TCRs were present in many individuals. Presence/absence analyses assumed roughly uniform sequencing depth across donors, an assumption that may not hold. HLA typing was unavailable for some donors at each locus, so association tests used only the typed subset. For the cohort, immune exposure information was limited to CMV serostatus. Several of the top co-occurrence clusters appeared to be linked to parvovirus B19, influenza, CMV and Epstein-Barr virus, according to a later analysis. Some IMGT-functional V segments, including TRBV6-2 and TRBV6-3, could not be distinguished by the 87-base-pair reads and were therefore excluded. An earlier analysis of around 500 of the donors showed that most TCR beta V segments appeared in productive rearrangements either about 90% or about 30% of the time, which broadly matched IMGT annotations. The study gave a list of about 150 TCR beta chains associated with cytomegalovirus. A later genetic analysis associated a missense DCLRE1C variant with V-gene and J-gene trimming of TCR beta chains, and an independent cohort replicated the association. A few of the identified cytomegalovirus-associated TCR beta chains were confirmed in vitro to be specific for cytomegalovirus antigens. At a false discovery rate of 0.05, a later analysis linked under 20,000 TCR beta sequences to specific HLA alleles. According to a later analysis, TCR association rates differed among HLA loci, with DRB1 alleles showing the most associated TCRs and HLA-C alleles showing the fewest. According to a later genetic analysis, donors in an Asian-associated ancestry cluster had fewer N-insertions in productive TCRs than the approximately 700-donor mean. Linkage disequilibrium might explain the correlated functional status among segregating V segments, but an unknown experimental factor could not be excluded. Because counts were too low, about 17 rarely observed V segments, including chromosome 9 orphons, were excluded from the earlier analysis of 587 of the donors. The cohort was sequenced for TCR beta chains only, and without alpha or paired-chain data the features that could be detected were limited. A further reported finding was that TCR beta sequences accurately predicted the HLA-A and HLA-B alleles for most subjects in the first cohort. Assigning TCR associations to individual alleles was difficult when HLA alleles, especially DR and DQ, strongly co-occurred. It was suggested by the authors that the approach could potentially be generalized to other disease states and immunological phenotypes.

The cohort was made up of around 720 healthy bone marrow donors. All cohort members were sampled while nominally healthy, although unrecorded immune exposures were likely present. The donor tested CMV seropositive and was one of the 289 seropositive cohort members. Every donor gave a peripheral blood sample, and the peripheral blood mononuclear cells from that sample were used for TCR beta sequencing. The Qiagen DNeasy Blood Extraction Kit was used to extract genomic DNA from the blood cell samples. Receptors were amplified or captured by the immunoSEQ multiplex PCR assay. For the multiplex PCR, a mixture combining 60 forward primers for TCR Vbeta segments and 13 reverse primers for TCR Jbeta segments was used. The CDR3 region of rearranged TCR beta genes was amplified from genomic DNA with a multiplex PCR assay. Amplified TCR beta libraries were sequenced as 87-base-pair reads on the Illumina HiSeq System. In the original analysis: In a later analysis, tens of millions of unique TCR beta chains were counted across the roughly 610 repertoires, and about 9.9 million of these chains were shared by at least two donors. A nearest-neighbor algorithm error-corrected the raw reads and collapsed the reads into unique sequences, merging closely related sequences to remove PCR and sequencing errors. Alignment of CDR3 sequences to IMGT reference sequences was used to assign V, D and J gene segments. For a sequence to be retained, a match of at least six nucleotides to both a V gene segment and a J gene segment was required. A rearrangement was called productive if the CDR3 had no stop codons and remained in frame with V and J, and every other rearrangement was called non-productive. Following IMGT convention, CDR3 was defined as the stretch from the second conserved V-encoded cysteine to the conserved J-encoded phenylalanine. In an earlier analysis of approximately 500 of the donors, sequences lacking an unambiguous match to a single V gene segment were excluded. In an earlier analysis of several hundred of the donors, V segments were called functional above 56.7% productive rearrangements and were called segregating when the between-donor standard deviation exceeded 5%. A statistical classification framework was developed to diagnose cytomegalovirus status using the catalog of TCR beta chain sequences. A later analysis assigned V and J genes by comparing TCR nucleotide sequences with IMGT/GENE-DB human TR gene sequences. Using the TCRdist pipeline, a later analysis assigned CDR3 sequences along with most-parsimonious VDJ recombination scenarios. A later analysis defined each TCR beta chain by its CDR3 amino acid sequence plus V-gene family, and excluded reads lacking a unique V-gene family. In a later analysis, nearly 600 highly shared, low-generation-probability nucleotide sequences were removed to address suspected cross-contamination and a sequencing artifact. In a later analysis, a clonal expansion index was calculated for each public chain from normalized within-repertoire ranks of inferred template counts. In a later analysis, generation probabilities were computed using a VDJ recombination model fitted to out-of-frame rearrangements, and the results were checked against IGoR. In a later analysis, hypergeometric tests were used to score TCR-TCR, TCR-HLA and TCR-CMV co-occurrence, with a repertoire-size bias correction applied to TCR pairs. To estimate false discovery rates, a later analysis permuted the HLA or CMV assignments 20 times. In a later analysis, co-occurring TCRs were grouped using DBSCAN, and TCRdist sequence similarity was added for clustering within HLA-allele-positive subsets. For co-occurrence clustering, repertoires with fewer than 30,000 or more than 120,000 public chains were excluded, along with five repertoires with anomalous nucleotide sharing. TCRdb re-hosts the immuneACCESS table, in-frame sequences only. Its copies lack some clones; in the studies checked, an unresolved V gene accounts for under half of them, and the cause for the rest is not known. V, J and clone size derive from that table, while D and trimming were established from the DNA sequence. Here the sample has approximately 260,000 clones; just under 85% occur a single time. The top ten clonotypes cover about 2% of the sample.

CDR1 and CDR2 were assigned from the germline V gene as SGHDT and YYEEEE. The CDR3 measures 13 amino acids from cysteine to phenylalanine. Of all the DNA, just the CDR3 is kept, 39 bases in frame from base 1. At the junction V is shortened by 0 bases and J by 5 bases, with 8 bases in between. The V and J genes are TRBV5-6 and TRBJ2-5; the D gene is not confidently resolved. This TCR was sampled from a woman between 35 and 50 years old in good health and CMV-seropositive. What was sequenced was PBMCs. The CDR3 amino acid sequence is: CASSLVGRETQYF. At the DNA level, the sequence is TGTGCCAGCAGCTTGGTCGGTCGGGAGACCCAGTACTTC.